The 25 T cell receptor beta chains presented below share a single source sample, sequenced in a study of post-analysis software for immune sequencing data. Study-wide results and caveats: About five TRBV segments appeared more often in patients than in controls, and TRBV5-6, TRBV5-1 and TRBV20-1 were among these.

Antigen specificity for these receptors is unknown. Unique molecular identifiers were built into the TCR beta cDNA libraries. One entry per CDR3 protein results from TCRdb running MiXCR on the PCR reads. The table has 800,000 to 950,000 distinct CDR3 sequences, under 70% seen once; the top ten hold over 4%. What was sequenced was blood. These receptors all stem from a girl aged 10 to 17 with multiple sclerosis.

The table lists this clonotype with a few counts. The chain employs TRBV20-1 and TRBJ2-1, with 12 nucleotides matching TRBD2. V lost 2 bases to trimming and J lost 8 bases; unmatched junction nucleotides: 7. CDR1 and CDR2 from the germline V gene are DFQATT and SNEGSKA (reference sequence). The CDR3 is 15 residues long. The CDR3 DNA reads TGCAGTGCTAGATCACCGGGACTAGCGGGTCATGAGCAGTTCTTC. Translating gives CSARSPGLAGHEQFF.

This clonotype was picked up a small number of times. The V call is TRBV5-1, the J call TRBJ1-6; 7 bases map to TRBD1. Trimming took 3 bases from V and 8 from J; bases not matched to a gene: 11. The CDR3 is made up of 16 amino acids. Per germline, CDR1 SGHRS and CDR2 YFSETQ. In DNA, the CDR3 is TGCGCCAGCAGCTACTCCGACAGGGTGTCATATTCACCCCTCCACTTT. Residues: CASSYSDRVSYSPLHF.

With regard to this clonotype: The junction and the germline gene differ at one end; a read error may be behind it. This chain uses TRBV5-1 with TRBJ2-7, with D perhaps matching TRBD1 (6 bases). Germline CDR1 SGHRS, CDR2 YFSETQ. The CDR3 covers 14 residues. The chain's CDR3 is CASSLGQEIYEQYF. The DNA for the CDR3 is TGCGCCAGCAGCTTGGGACAGGAAATATACGAGCAGTATTTC.

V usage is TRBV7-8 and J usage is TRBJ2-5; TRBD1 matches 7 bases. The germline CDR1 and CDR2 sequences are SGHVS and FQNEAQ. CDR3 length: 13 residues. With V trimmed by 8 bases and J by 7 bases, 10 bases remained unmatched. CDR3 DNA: TGTGCCAGCCAAGGGGGCCCCGGTGGGACCCAGTACTTC. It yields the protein CASQGGPGGTQYF.

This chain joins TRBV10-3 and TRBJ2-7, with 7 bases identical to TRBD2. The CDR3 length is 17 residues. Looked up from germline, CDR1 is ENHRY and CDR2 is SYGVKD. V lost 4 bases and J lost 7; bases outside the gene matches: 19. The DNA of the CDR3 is TGTGCCATCAGTGGGAGGGTTCCGCTAGCGGTGCTGGATGAGCAGTACTTC. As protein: CAISGRVPLAVLDEQYF.

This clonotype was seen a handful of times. CDR3 nucleotides: TGCGCCAGCAGCCCCCTCGGCGGCGGGGTATCAGAGACCCAGTACTTC. Translated: CASSPLGGGVSETQYF. This rearrangement joins TRBV5-1 to TRBJ2-5; D might be TRBD2 (6 bases). This CDR3 has 16 residues. V was cut by 4 bases and J by 4 bases, with 20 bases left in between. Germline loops: CDR1 SGHRS, CDR2 YFSETQ. The full variable domain, in which reference TRBV5-1 and TRBJ2-5 provide the parts outside the CDR3, is KAGVTQTPRYLIKTRGQQVTLSCSPISGHRSVSWYQQTPGQGLQFLFEYFSETQRNKGNFPGRFSGRQFSNSRSEMNVSTLELGDSALYLCASSPLGGGVSETQYFGPGTRLLVL.

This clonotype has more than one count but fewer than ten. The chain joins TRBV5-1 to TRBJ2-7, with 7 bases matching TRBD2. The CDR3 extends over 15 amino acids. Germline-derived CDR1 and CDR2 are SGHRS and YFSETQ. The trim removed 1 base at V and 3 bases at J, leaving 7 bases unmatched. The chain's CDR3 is CASSLLSSGVYEQYF. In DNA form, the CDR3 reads TGCGCCAGCAGCTTGTTGTCCAGCGGGGTCTACGAGCAGTACTTC.

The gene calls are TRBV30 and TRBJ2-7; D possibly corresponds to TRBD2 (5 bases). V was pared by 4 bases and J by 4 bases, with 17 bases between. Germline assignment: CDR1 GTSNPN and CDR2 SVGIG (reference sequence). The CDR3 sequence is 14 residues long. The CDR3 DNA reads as TGTGCCTGGAACTCACTAGGAGCGTCGTACGAGCAGTACTTC. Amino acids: CAWNSLGASYEQYF. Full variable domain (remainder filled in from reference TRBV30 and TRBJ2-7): SQTIHQWPATLVQPVGSPLSLECTVEGTSNPNLYWYRQAAGRGLQLLFYSVGIGQISSEVPQNLSASRPQDRQFILSSKKLLLSDSGFYLCAWNSLGASYEQYFGPGTRLTVT.

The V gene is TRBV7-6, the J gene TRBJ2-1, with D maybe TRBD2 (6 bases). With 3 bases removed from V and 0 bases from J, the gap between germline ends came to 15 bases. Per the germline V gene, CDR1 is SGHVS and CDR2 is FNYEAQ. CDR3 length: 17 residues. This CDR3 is CASSLVGGKGSYNEQFF. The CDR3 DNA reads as TGTGCCAGCAGCTTGGTCGGGGGAAAGGGCTCCTACAATGAGCAGTTCTTC. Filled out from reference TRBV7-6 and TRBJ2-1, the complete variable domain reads GAGVSQSPRYKVTKRGQDVALRCDPISGHVSLYWYRQALGQGPEFLTYFNYEAQQDKSGLPNDRFSAERPEGSISTLTIQRTEQRDSAMYRCASSLVGGKGSYNEQFFGPGTRLTVL.

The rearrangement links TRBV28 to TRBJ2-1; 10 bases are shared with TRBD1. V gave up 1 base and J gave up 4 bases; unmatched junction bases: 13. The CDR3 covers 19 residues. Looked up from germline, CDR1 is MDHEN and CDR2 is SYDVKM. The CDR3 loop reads CASSLYGGRRQGAYNEQFF. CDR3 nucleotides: TGTGCCAGCAGTTTATATGGGGGTCGACGACAGGGGGCATACAATGAGCAGTTCTTC.

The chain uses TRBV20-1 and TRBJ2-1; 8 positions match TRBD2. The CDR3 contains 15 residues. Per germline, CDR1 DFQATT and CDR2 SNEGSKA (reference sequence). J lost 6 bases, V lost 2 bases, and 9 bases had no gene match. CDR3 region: CSARRLGGGSNEQFF. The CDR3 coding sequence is TGCAGTGCTAGACGTCTCGGCGGGGGGTCCAATGAGCAGTTCTTC.

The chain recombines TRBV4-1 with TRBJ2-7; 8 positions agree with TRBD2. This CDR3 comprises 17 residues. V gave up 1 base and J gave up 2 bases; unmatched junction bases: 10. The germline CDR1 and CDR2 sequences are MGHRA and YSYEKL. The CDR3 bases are TGCGCCAGCAGCCAAGGAGTGGCGGGGGGCCCTCCCTACGAGCAGTACTTC. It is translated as CASSQGVAGGPPYEQYF.

The CDR3 loop is CSAGGTSGDTDTQYF. The CDR3 bases are TGCAGTGCTGGGGGGACTAGCGGGGACACAGATACGCAGTATTTT. The chain recombines TRBV20-1 with TRBJ2-3; 13 bases fit TRBD2. Germline V CDR1 and CDR2: DFQATT, SNEGSKA (reference sequence). The CDR3 length is 15 residues. Losses at the gene ends were 5 bases for V and 2 bases for J; bases not matched to a gene: 4.

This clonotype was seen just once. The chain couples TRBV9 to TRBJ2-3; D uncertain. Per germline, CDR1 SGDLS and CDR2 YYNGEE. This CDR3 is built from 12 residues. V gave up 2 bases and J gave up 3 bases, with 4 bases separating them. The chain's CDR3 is CASSVETDTQYF. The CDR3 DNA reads TGTGCCAGCAGCGTTGAGACAGATACGCAGTATTTT.

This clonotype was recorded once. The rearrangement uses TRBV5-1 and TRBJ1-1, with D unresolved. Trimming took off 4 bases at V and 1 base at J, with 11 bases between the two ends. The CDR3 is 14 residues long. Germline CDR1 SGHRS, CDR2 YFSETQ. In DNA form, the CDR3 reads TGCGCCAGCAGCCCATGGCCCAGGAACACTGAAGCTTTCTTT. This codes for CASSPWPRNTEAFF.

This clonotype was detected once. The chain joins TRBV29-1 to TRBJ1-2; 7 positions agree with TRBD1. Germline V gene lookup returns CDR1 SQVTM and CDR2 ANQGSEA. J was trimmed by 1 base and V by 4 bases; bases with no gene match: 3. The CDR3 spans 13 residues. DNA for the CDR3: TGCAGCGTTGGACAGGGTTTTAACTATGGCTACACCTTC. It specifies CSVGQGFNYGYTF.

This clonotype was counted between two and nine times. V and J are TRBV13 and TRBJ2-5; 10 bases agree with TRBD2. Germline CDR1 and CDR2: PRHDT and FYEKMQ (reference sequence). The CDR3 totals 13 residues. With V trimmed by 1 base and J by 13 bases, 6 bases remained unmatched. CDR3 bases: TGTGCCAGCAGCTTAGCTAGCGGGAGATCGCGGTACTTC. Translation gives CASSLASGRSRYF.

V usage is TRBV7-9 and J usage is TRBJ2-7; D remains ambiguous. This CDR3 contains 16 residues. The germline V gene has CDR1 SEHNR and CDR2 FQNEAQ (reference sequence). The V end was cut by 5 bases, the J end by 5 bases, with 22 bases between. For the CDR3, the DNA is TGTGCCAGCAGCCCACCGACACCGTTTCAAAGCCACGAGCAGTACTTC. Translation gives CASSPPTPFQSHEQYF.

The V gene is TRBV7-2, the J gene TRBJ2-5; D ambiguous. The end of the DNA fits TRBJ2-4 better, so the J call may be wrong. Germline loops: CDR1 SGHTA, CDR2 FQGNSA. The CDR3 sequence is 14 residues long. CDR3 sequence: CASSLGRAEHIQYF. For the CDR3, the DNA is TGTGCCAGCAGCTTAGGAAGGGCGGAGCACATTCAGTACTTC.

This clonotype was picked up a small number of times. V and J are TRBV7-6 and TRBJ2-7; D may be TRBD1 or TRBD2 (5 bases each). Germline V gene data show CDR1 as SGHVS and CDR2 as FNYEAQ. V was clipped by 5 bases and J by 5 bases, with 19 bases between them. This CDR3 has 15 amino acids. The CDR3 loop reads CASSLRGRSEHEQYF. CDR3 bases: TGTGCCAGCAGCCTCCGGGGCAGGTCGGAACACGAGCAGTACTTC.

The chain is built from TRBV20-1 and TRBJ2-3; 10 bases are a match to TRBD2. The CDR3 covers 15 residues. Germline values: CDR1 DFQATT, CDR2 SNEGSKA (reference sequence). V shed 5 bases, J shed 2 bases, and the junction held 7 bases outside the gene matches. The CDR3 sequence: CSAGPLAGVTDTQYF. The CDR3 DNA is TGCAGTGCTGGGCCCCTAGCGGGGGTCACAGATACGCAGTATTTT.

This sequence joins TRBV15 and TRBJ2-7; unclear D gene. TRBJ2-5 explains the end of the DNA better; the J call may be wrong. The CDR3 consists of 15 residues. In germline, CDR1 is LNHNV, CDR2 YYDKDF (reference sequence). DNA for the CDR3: TGTGCCACCAGCAGCCCCGCGGCTCGTTCTTGGACCCAGTACTTC. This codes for CATSSPAARSWTQYF.

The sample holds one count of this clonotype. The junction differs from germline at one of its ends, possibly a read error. The CDR3 DNA reads as TGCGCCAGCCGCCAAGAGGGAAAGACAGAGGAGTCCTACGAGCAGTACTTC. Translation: CASRQEGKTEESYEQYF. V and J are TRBV4-1 and TRBJ2-7; the D call may be TRBD1 or TRBD2 (5 bases each). CDR1 MGHRA and CDR2 YSYEKL come from the germline V gene. The CDR3 is 17 residues long.

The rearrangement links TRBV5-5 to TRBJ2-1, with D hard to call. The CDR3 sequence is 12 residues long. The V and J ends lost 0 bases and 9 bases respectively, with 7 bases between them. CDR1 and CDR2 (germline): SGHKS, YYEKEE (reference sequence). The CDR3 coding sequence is TGTGCCAGCAGCTTGGTCTCGAGTGAGCAGTTCTTC. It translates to CASSLVSSEQFF. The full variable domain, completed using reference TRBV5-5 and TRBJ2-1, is DAGVTQSPTHLIKTRGQQVTLRCSPISGHKSVSWYQQVLGQGPQFIFQYYEKEERGRGNFPDRFSARQFPNYSSELNVNALLLGDSALYLCASSLVSSEQFFGPGTRLTVL.

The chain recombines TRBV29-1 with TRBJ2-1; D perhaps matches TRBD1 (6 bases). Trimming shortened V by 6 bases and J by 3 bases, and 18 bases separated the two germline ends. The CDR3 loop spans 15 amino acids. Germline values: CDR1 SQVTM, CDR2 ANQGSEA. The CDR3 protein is CSVATGHRVYNEQFF. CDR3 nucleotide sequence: TGCAGCGTAGCCACAGGGCACCGCGTCTACAATGAGCAGTTCTTC.